This passage covers 30 T cell receptor beta chains from one sample sequenced in a study of beta chain features in type 1 diabetes. These receptors' antigens are unknown. General study findings and limits: Type 1 diabetes patients showed a moderate but significant shortening of TCRB CDR3s in all four CD4+ subsets.

Isolated RNA was reverse transcribed in full, so expressed TCRB transcripts were sequenced. Method: immunoSEQ multiplex PCR; TCRdb's copy keeps in-frame clones and lacks some. The sample yields about 180,000 clones, around 8% seen once. Sequences were obtained from central memory CD4+ T cells from blood. All receptors derive from a woman between 40 and 50 years old with type 1 diabetes.

Only a few counts were recorded for this clone. The rearrangement uses TRBV30 and TRBJ1-4; maybe TRBD1 (6 bases). The V and J ends lost 3 bases and 0 bases respectively, with 14 bases between them. This CDR3 is 16 amino acids long. The germline gives CDR1 GTSNPN, CDR2 SVGIG (reference sequence). CDR3 loop: CAWSVVGGATNEKLFF. The CDR3 DNA is TGTGCCTGGAGCGTAGTAGGGGGAGCAACTAATGAAAAACTGTTTTTT.

This clone was seen at least ten times. CDR3: CASSVGQETSYEQYF. CDR3 in DNA: TGTGCCAGCAGCGTGGGACAGGAAACTTCCTACGAGCAGTACTTC. This chain links TRBV7-9 with TRBJ2-7; 8 bases are shared with TRBD1. The CDR3 totals 15 residues. With 5 bases clipped from V and 1 base from J, the junction kept 7 bases outside the gene matches. The V gene's germline CDR1 is SEHNR and CDR2 FQNEAQ (reference sequence).

This clone showed up just a few times. V is TRBV4-3 and J is TRBJ2-2; D not resolved. Trimming left V 4 bases short and J 0 bases short, with 6 bases between. Germline loops: CDR1 LGHNA, CDR2 YSLEER. The CDR3 covers 14 residues. CDR3 region: CASSRQTNTGELFF. Written as DNA, the CDR3 is TGCGCCAGCAGCCGGCAGACGAACACCGGGGAGCTGTTTTTT.

Only a few counts were recorded for this clone. The V gene is TRBV7-2, the J gene TRBJ2-2; 9 bases fit TRBD1. The CDR3 is 15 residues long. V lost 3 bases and J lost 5; bases outside the gene matches: 4. Germline V lookup: CDR1 SGHTA, CDR2 FQGNSA. CDR3 sequence reads: CASSLGQGETGELFF. Here the CDR3 DNA reads TGTGCCAGCAGCTTGGGACAGGGAGAAACCGGGGAGCTGTTTTTT.

This clone showed up just a few times. The rearrangement links TRBV19 to TRBJ2-4; 7 positions agree with TRBD1. Germline loops: CDR1 LNHDA, CDR2 SQIVND (reference sequence). The CDR3 is 13 amino acids. Trimming at V came to 6 bases and at J to 1 base, leaving 0 bases not matched to a gene. The CDR3 DNA follows: TGTGCCAGTAGGGACAGGGCCAAAAACATTCAGTACTTC. Its protein is CASRDRAKNIQYF.

This clone has more than one count but fewer than ten. In DNA, the CDR3 is TGTGCCAGCTCACTTTCACAGGGGGGAACTGAAGCTTTCTTT. Translation: CASSLSQGGTEAFF. The gene calls are TRBV18 and TRBJ1-1; TRBD1 matches 8 bases. Germline-derived CDR1 and CDR2 are KGHSH and LQKENI. The CDR3 consists of 14 residues. After removal of 4 bases from V and 5 bases from J, the junction contained 6 bases not matched to a gene.

CDR3 amino acids: CASSVGGTADYEQYF. The CDR3 DNA follows: TGTGCCAGCAGCGTAGGAGGGACAGCGGACTACGAGCAGTACTTC. This chain joins TRBV9 and TRBJ2-7; TRBD1 aligns across 7 bases. Germline CDR1 and CDR2: SGDLS and YYNGEE. V shed 0 bases and J 3 bases; nucleotides not matched to a gene: 6. The CDR3 loop spans 15 amino acids.

This clone occurred a few times. The chain has TRBV29-1 and TRBJ1-5; maybe TRBD1 (5 bases). Germline assignment: CDR1 SQVTM and CDR2 ANQGSEA. This CDR3 contains 12 residues. Trimming stripped 4 bases from V and 5 bases from J, with 9 bases between. The CDR3 coding sequence is TGCAGCGTTGCCGACAGCGATCAGCCCCAGCATTTT. Protein: CSVADSDQPQHF.

Only a few counts were recorded for this clone. The V gene is TRBV18, the J gene TRBJ2-3; D may be TRBD2 (6 bases). The CDR3 is made up of 15 amino acids. Trimming cost V 3 bases and J 5 bases, with 15 bases left between them. The germline V gene has CDR1 KGHSH and CDR2 LQKENI. The CDR3: CASSPRGGVGDTQYF. The CDR3, as DNA: TGTGCCAGCTCACCCCGAGGAGGGGTAGGAGATACGCAGTATTTT.

On this clone itself: The same CDR3 is also encoded by other DNA sequences in this sample. The CDR3 coding sequence is TGCGCCAGCCGCCCCGGGACAGGGAATGAAAAACTGTTTTTT. It translates to CASRPGTGNEKLFF. The chain couples TRBV5-1 to TRBJ1-4; 9 nucleotides align to TRBD1. The length of the CDR3 is 14 residues. Germline V gene data show CDR1 as SGHRS and CDR2 as YFSETQ. V gave up 7 bases and J gave up 5 bases; unmatched junction bases: 6.

The chain combines TRBV19 with TRBJ1-2, with TRBD1 identical over 9 bases. CDR1 and CDR2 from the germline V gene are LNHDA and SQIVND (reference sequence). J gave up 2 bases and V 5 bases, and 6 bases lay outside the gene matches. The CDR3 is made up of 15 amino acids. CDR3 DNA sequence: TGTGCCAGTAGTCCTGGGACAGGGACGAACTATGGCTACACCTTC. Amino acids: CASSPGTGTNYGYTF.

This rearrangement joins TRBV7-2 to TRBJ2-2; 8 bases map to TRBD2. CDR3 length: 15 amino acids. The germline V gene has CDR1 SGHTA and CDR2 FQGNSA. With 9 bases clipped from V and 4 bases from J, the junction kept 10 bases outside the gene matches. CDR3 in amino acids: CASSRGVESTGELFF. The CDR3 bases are TGTGCCAGTTCGCGGGGGGTCGAGAGCACCGGGGAGCTGTTTTTT.

About this clone itself: The junction shows a germline mismatch at one end, possibly a read error. This chain uses TRBV29-1 with TRBJ2-1; possibly TRBD2 for D (6 bases). Per the germline V gene, CDR1 is SQVTM and CDR2 is ANQGSEA. There are 11 residues in the CDR3. Here the CDR3 reads CSVWPGPAGIF. CDR3 DNA sequence: TGCAGCGTTTGGCCGGGACCCGCGGGAATCTTC.

This clone turned up a few times. The chain carries TRBV18 and TRBJ1-1, with 8 positions matching TRBD1. This CDR3 contains 15 residues. CDR1 and CDR2 from the germline V gene are KGHSH and LQKENI. The V gene end was trimmed by 5 bases and the J gene end by 1 base; junction bases not matched to a gene: 6. The CDR3 sequence: CASSLGQGRNTEAFF. The CDR3 DNA is TGTGCCAGCTCATTAGGACAGGGTCGGAACACTGAAGCTTTCTTT.

The chain links TRBV7-2 to TRBJ2-1, with D uncertain. Germline values: CDR1 SGHTA, CDR2 FQGNSA. Trimming took off 5 bases at V and 1 base at J, with 9 bases between the two ends. The CDR3 runs to 14 residues. The CDR3 DNA sequence: TGTGCCAGCAGCGACGACTTATCCTACAATGAGCAGTTCTTC. Amino acid sequence: CASSDDLSYNEQFF. The full variable domain, its missing parts supplied by reference TRBV7-2 and TRBJ2-1, is GAGVSQSPSNKVTEKGKDVELRCDPISGHTALYWYRQSLGQGLEFLIYFQGNSAPDKSGLPSDRFSAERTGGSVSTLTIQRTQQEDSAVYLCASSDDLSYNEQFFGPGTRLTVL.

The chain couples TRBV6-6 to TRBJ1-2; D gene ambiguous. The CDR3 loop spans 14 amino acids. V dropped 10 bases and J dropped 5 bases, with 20 bases sitting between them. Looked up from germline, CDR1 is MNHNY and CDR2 is SVGAGI (reference sequence). The CDR3 DNA is TGTGCCACCATCTTGGATGGACTGCCTTATGGCTACACCTTC. Translation gives CATILDGLPYGYTF.

This clone was found a few times. The chain joins TRBV19 to TRBJ1-1, with D unresolved. Germline V gene sequence: CDR1 LNHDA, CDR2 SQIVND (reference sequence). V was trimmed by 4 bases and J by 0 bases, leaving 9 bases between them. The length of the CDR3 is 14 residues. The CDR3 loop is CASSRGSMNTEAFF. The CDR3 DNA reads TGTGCCAGTAGTAGAGGCAGTATGAACACTGAAGCTTTCTTT.

The rearrangement joins TRBV7-2 to TRBJ2-5; D is unresolved. The CDR3 is 14 residues long. CDR1 SGHTA and CDR2 FQGNSA come from the germline V gene. Trimming shortened V by 5 bases and J by 3 bases, and 13 bases separated the two germline ends. CDR3: CASSPGFAEETQYF. The CDR3 DNA follows: TGTGCCAGCAGCCCCGGATTTGCGGAAGAGACCCAGTACTTC.

The CDR3 here is CASSHPQQDWNSPLHF. The CDR3 nucleotides read TGCGCCAGCAGCCACCCCCAACAGGATTGGAATTCACCCCTCCACTTT. The gene calls are TRBV4-1 and TRBJ1-6, with a weak D call TRBD1 (5 bases). The germline V gene has CDR1 MGHRA and CDR2 YSYEKL. V was trimmed by 3 bases and J by 7 bases, leaving 16 bases between them. This CDR3 spans 16 amino acids.

This clone was counted only a few times. V and J are TRBV7-2 and TRBJ1-5, with a possible D match to TRBD1 (5 bases). Trimming pared 4 bases from V and 2 bases from J, leaving 9 bases between. The length of the CDR3 is 14 residues. The germline V gene has CDR1 SGHTA and CDR2 FQGNSA. CDR3 nucleotides: TGTGCCAGCAGCTCCCGACAGCGCAATCAGCCCCAGCATTTT. Amino acids: CASSSRQRNQPQHF.

This chain connects TRBV2 to TRBJ2-4; 7 bases line up with TRBD2. The germline V gene has CDR1 SNHLY and CDR2 FYNNEI. After removal of 6 bases from V and 2 bases from J, the junction contained 10 bases not matched to a gene. The CDR3 length is 16 residues. The DNA for the CDR3 is TGTGCCAGCAGGCCTGGGGAGGGCAATTCCAAAAACATTCAGTACTTC. Translating it yields CASRPGEGNSKNIQYF.

V usage is TRBV28 and J usage is TRBJ1-2; possible D gene TRBD1, 6 bases. The CDR3 totals 12 residues. V lost 6 bases and J 5 bases, leaving 10 bases between the germline ends. Germline V gene lookup returns CDR1 MDHEN and CDR2 SYDVKM. Here the CDR3 DNA reads TGTGCCAGCAGGGCTACAGGGTATGGCTACACCTTC. This sequence encodes CASRATGYGYTF.

This clone was seen repeatedly, ten times or more. The chain is built from TRBV28 and TRBJ2-1; TRBD1 agrees at 7 bases. This CDR3 has 13 amino acids. Germline trimming cut 6 bases from V and 7 bases from J; bases unmatched to any gene: 6. CDR1 is MDHEN, CDR2 SYDVKM, per germline. In DNA, the CDR3 is TGTGCCAGCAGAGGGGGCGCATTTAATGAGCAGTTCTTC. The encoded protein is CASRGGAFNEQFF.

This clone has only a few counts. The chain is built from TRBV7-6 and TRBJ2-5, with TRBD2 as a possible D gene (6 bases). The ends were cut back, 4 bases at V and 2 bases at J, with 14 bases in the middle. The germline V gene has CDR1 SGHVS and CDR2 FNYEAQ. The CDR3 is 15 amino acids. The CDR3 region has the DNA TGTGCCAGCAGCTGGGCGACGGCGGGACAAGAGACCCAGTACTTC. Translating gives CASSWATAGQETQYF.

The chain recombines TRBV6-6 with TRBJ2-7, with a tentative D call TRBD2 (5 bases). The length of the CDR3 is 11 residues. Germline CDR1 MNHNY, CDR2 SVGAGI (reference sequence). V gave up 9 bases and J gave up 3 bases, with 9 bases separating them. CDR3 residues: CASGLFYEQYF. CDR3 DNA sequence: TGTGCCAGTGGACTCTTCTACGAGCAGTACTTC.

The chain uses TRBV5-1 and TRBJ2-6; 10 positions agree with TRBD1. The length of the CDR3 is 17 residues. CDR1 and CDR2 (germline): SGHRS, YFSETQ. Trimming removed 3 bases from V and 1 base from J; junction bases left unmatched: 4. The CDR3 sequence: CASSSGTGDSGANVLTF. CDR3 DNA sequence: TGCGCCAGCAGCTCCGGGACAGGGGATTCTGGGGCCAACGTCCTGACTTTC.

This clone was observed a few times. The chain uses TRBV4-2 and TRBJ1-2, with 8 bases that match TRBD1. With V trimmed by 4 bases and J by 6 bases, 7 bases remained unmatched. This CDR3 has 14 amino acids. Germline CDR1 and CDR2: LGHNA and YNFKEQ. CDR3 loop: CASSRPQGADGYTF. CDR3 coding DNA: TGTGCCAGCAGCCGCCCTCAGGGGGCGGATGGCTACACCTTC.

In this sample, this clone turned up a few times. The gene calls are TRBV9 and TRBJ1-3; D is unclear. The V end was cut by 0 bases, the J end by 1 base, with 8 bases between. The V gene's germline CDR1 is SGDLS and CDR2 YYNGEE. CDR3 length: 15 amino acids. As DNA, the CDR3 is TGTGCCAGCAGCGTAGCCGGTACGTCTGGAAACACCATATATTTT. This encodes CASSVAGTSGNTIYF.

This clone was found a few times. The chain recombines TRBV7-9 with TRBJ2-3; 7 bases align to TRBD2. The CDR3 has 15 residues. Germline CDR1 and CDR2: SEHNR and FQNEAQ (reference sequence). V dropped 3 bases and J dropped 2; count of bases not matched to a gene: 5. The CDR3 protein is CASSFSSGFTDTQYF. In nucleotides, the CDR3 is TGTGCCAGCAGCTTCTCTAGCGGATTCACAGATACGCAGTATTTT. Looking up the rest from reference TRBV7-9 and TRBJ2-3 gives the full variable domain: DTGVSQNPRHKITKRGQNVTFRCDPISEHNRLYWYRQTLGQGPEFLTYFQNEAQLEKSRLLSDRFSAERPKGSFSTLEIQRTEQGDSAMYLCASSFSSGFTDTQYFGPGTRLTVL.

The J gene is TRBJ2-2, the V gene TRBV7-3; D is perhaps TRBD2 (6 bases). The V end was cut by 4 bases, the J end by 0 bases, with 6 bases between. The CDR3 is 14 residues long. Germline CDR1 reads SGHTA; CDR2 reads FQGTGA. The CDR3 bases are TGTGCCAGCAGCTCGGGGGCGAACACCGGGGAGCTGTTTTTT. Amino acid sequence: CASSSGANTGELFF.